The rows below give T cell receptor beta chains drawn from one sample of a study of T-cell reconstitution after alpha-beta-depleted transplantation in children. Using its own MiXCR run on the PCR reads, TCRdb lists one record per CDR3 protein. The top ten clones hold around 2.4% of a sample with approximately 520,000 distinct CDR3 sequences, 32% of them seen once. The source was PBMCs from the stem cell graft donor, collected from the stem cell graft. The receptors originated from a human donor who donated a stem cell graft to a child with aplastic anemia. The CDR3 runs from the conserved cysteine through the conserved F or W. Each record gives: CDR3 protein, CDR3 DNA, D gene, clone size, V gene, J gene. A D gene is named only where the DNA matches it firmly. For some rows the clone size is stated as once, few or many, or as a class when expanded; others skip it.

CDR3 protein: CASSLIPGREETQYF
CDR3 DNA: TGCGCCAGCAGCTTGATTCCCGGACGTGAAGAGACCCAGTACTTC
D gene: -
clone size: once
V gene: TRBV5-1
J gene: TRBJ2-5

CDR3 protein: CAIRAGFTGELFF
CDR3 DNA: TGTGCCATTCGAGCGGGGTTCACCGGGGAGCTGTTTTTT
D gene: TRBD2
clone size: -
V gene: TRBV19
J gene: TRBJ2-2

CDR3 protein: CASSYSSPRRGSGRAGELFF
CDR3 DNA: TGTGCCAGCAGTTACTCGTCCCCCCGTAGGGGTAGCGGGAGGGCCGGGGAGCTGTTTTTT
D gene: TRBD2
clone size: many
V gene: TRBV6-2/TRBV6-3
J gene: TRBJ2-2

CDR3 protein: CASSVSWGWTEAFF
CDR3 DNA: TGTGCCAGCAGCGTATCGTGGGGCTGGACTGAAGCTTTCTTT
D gene: -
clone size: -
V gene: TRBV9
J gene: TRBJ1-1

CDR3 protein: CASSLWDRGGTDTQYF
CDR3 DNA: TGTGCCAGCAGCTTGTGGGACAGGGGAGGCACAGATACGCAGTATTTT
D gene: TRBD1
clone size: -
V gene: TRBV5-4
J gene: TRBJ2-3

CDR3 protein: CASGLAVATEAFF
CDR3 DNA: TGTGCTAGTGGTTTGGCCGTGGCCACTGAAGCTTTCTTT
D gene: -
clone size: -
V gene: TRBV12-5
J gene: TRBJ1-1

CDR3 protein: CASSLLAGADTQYF
CDR3 DNA: TGTGCCAGCAGTTTACTAGCGGGAGCCGATACGCAGTATTTT
D gene: TRBD2
clone size: -
V gene: TRBV12-3/TRBV12-4
J gene: TRBJ2-3

CDR3 protein: CASTPRQGAGYGYTF
CDR3 DNA: TGTGCCAGTACCCCGAGACAGGGGGCTGGCTATGGCTACACCTTC
D gene: TRBD1
clone size: -
V gene: TRBV19
J gene: TRBJ1-2

CDR3 protein: CASSFKRISGTEAFF
CDR3 DNA: TGTGCCAGCAGTTTTAAAAGGATTTCTGGGACTGAAGCTTTCTTT
D gene: -
clone size: few
V gene: TRBV27
J gene: TRBJ1-1

CDR3 protein: CSVDGARDRRQETQYF
CDR3 DNA: TGCAGCGTTGACGGAGCTCGGGACAGAAGACAAGAGACCCAGTACTTC
D gene: TRBD1
clone size: -
V gene: TRBV29-1
J gene: TRBJ2-5

CDR3 protein: CASRETGAQNQPQHF
CDR3 DNA: TGTGCCAGCAGAGAGACAGGGGCCCAAAATCAGCCCCAGCATTTT
D gene: TRBD1
clone size: few
V gene: TRBV6-1
J gene: TRBJ1-5

CDR3 protein: CASSLRTSGSSADTQYF
CDR3 DNA: TGCGCCAGCAGCCTGCGGACTAGCGGGAGTAGTGCAGATACGCAGTATTTT
D gene: TRBD2
clone size: -
V gene: TRBV5-1
J gene: TRBJ2-3

CDR3 protein: CASSLGSQTHNIQYF
CDR3 DNA: TGTGCCAGCAGCTTAGGATCCCAGACCCACAACATTCAGTACTTC
D gene: -
clone size: few
V gene: TRBV7-2
J gene: TRBJ2-4

CDR3 protein: CASSLSTIPSTDTQYF
CDR3 DNA: TGTGCCAGCAGCTTAAGCACGATTCCTAGCACAGATACGCAGTATTTT
D gene: -
clone size: -
V gene: TRBV5-4
J gene: TRBJ2-3

CDR3 protein: CASSGVLNEQFF
CDR3 DNA: TGTGCCAGCAGTGGGGTACTCAATGAGCAGTTCTTC
D gene: -
clone size: once
V gene: TRBV2
J gene: TRBJ2-1

CDR3 protein: CASSYSMNSITGELFF
CDR3 DNA: TGTGCCAGCAGTTACTCGATGAACTCTATCACCGGGGAGCTGTTTTTT
D gene: -
clone size: few
V gene: TRBV6-5
J gene: TRBJ2-2

CDR3 protein: CSAPGLADYMRFLDTQYF
CDR3 DNA: TGCAGTGCCCCGGGACTAGCGGACTACATGAGGTTCCTAGATACGCAGTATTTT
D gene: TRBD2
clone size: many
V gene: TRBV20-1
J gene: TRBJ2-3

CDR3 protein: CAWSVGTGDNQPQHF
CDR3 DNA: TGTGCCTGGAGTGTCGGGACAGGGGACAATCAGCCCCAGCATTTT
D gene: TRBD1
clone size: -
V gene: TRBV30
J gene: TRBJ1-5

CDR3 protein: CSVVGRGLGEQFF
CDR3 DNA: TGCAGCGTTGTTGGCAGGGGATTAGGTGAGCAGTTCTTC
D gene: -
clone size: -
V gene: TRBV29-1
J gene: TRBJ2-1

CDR3 protein: CASSWTGSGSGELFF
CDR3 DNA: TGTGCCAGCAGCTGGACAGGCAGTGGGTCCGGGGAGCTGTTTTTT
D gene: TRBD1
clone size: -
V gene: TRBV7-8
J gene: TRBJ2-2

CDR3 protein: CASAGRALAGGYNEQFF
CDR3 DNA: TGTGCCAGCGCGGGCAGGGCTTTAGCGGGAGGGTACAATGAGCAGTTCTTC
D gene: TRBD2
clone size: -
V gene: TRBV19
J gene: TRBJ2-1

CDR3 protein: CASSYSGSEAFF
CDR3 DNA: TGTGCCAGCAGTTACTCGGGGTCAGAAGCTTTCTTT
D gene: -
clone size: -
V gene: TRBV6-5
J gene: TRBJ1-1